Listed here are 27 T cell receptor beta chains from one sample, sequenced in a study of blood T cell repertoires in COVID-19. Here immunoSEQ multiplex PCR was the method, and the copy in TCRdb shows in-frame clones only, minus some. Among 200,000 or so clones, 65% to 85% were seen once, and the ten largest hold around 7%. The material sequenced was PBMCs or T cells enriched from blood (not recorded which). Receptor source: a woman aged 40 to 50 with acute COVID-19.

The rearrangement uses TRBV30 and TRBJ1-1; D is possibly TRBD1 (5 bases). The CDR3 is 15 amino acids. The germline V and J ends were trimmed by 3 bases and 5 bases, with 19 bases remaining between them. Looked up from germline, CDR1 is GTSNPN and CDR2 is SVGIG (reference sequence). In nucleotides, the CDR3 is TGTGCCTGGAGGCCCCGAGGCCAGGGCAGGACTGAAGCTTTCTTT. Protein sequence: CAWRPRGQGRTEAFF.

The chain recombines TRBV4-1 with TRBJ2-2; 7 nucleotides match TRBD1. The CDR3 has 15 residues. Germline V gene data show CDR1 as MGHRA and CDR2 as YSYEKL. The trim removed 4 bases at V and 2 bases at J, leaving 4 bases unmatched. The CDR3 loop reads CASSRGQANTGELFF. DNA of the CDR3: TGCGCCAGCAGCCGAGGACAGGCTAACACCGGGGAGCTGTTTTTT.

The CDR3 coding sequence is TGTGCCAGCAGCAGACTAGGGGGGGACACCGGGGAGCTGTTTTTT. It specifies CASSRLGGDTGELFF. The rearrangement joins TRBV14 to TRBJ2-2, with TRBD2 as a possible D gene (7 bases). V shed 5 bases and J shed 3 bases, with 13 bases lying between them. The CDR3 sequence is 15 residues long. Germline V gene lookup returns CDR1 SGHDN and CDR2 FVKESK.

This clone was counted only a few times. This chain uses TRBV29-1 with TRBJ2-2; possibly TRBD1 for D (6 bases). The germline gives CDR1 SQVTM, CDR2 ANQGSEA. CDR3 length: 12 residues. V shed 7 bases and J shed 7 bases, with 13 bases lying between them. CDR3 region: CSGTGQGGELFF. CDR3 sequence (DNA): TGCAGCGGAACAGGGCAGGGCGGGGAGCTGTTTTTT.

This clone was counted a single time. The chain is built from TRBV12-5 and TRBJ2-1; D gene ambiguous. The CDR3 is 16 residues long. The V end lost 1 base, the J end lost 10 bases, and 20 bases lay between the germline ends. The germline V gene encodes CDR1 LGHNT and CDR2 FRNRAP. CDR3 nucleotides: TGTGCTAGTGGTTTGGACCTCCCGACTGTCGGAGTGGAGCAGTTCTTC. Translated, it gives CASGLDLPTVGVEQFF.

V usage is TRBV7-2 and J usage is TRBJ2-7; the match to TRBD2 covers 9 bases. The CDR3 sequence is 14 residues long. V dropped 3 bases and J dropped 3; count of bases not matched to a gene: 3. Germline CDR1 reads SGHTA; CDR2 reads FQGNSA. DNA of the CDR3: TGTGCCAGCAGCTTGGAAGCGGGGGGCTACGAGCAGTACTTC. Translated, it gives CASSLEAGGYEQYF. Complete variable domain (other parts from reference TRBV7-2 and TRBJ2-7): GAGVSQSPSNKVTEKGKDVELRCDPISGHTALYWYRQSLGQGLEFLIYFQGNSAPDKSGLPSDRFSAERTGGSVSTLTIQRTQQEDSAVYLCASSLEAGGYEQYFGPGTRLTVT.

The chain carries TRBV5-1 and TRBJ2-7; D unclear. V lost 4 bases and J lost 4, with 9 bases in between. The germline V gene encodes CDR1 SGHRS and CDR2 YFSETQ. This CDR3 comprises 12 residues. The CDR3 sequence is CASSPTGYEQYF. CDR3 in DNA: TGCGCCAGCAGCCCGACGGGTTACGAGCAGTACTTC. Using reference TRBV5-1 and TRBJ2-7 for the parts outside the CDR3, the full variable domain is KAGVTQTPRYLIKTRGQQVTLSCSPISGHRSVSWYQQTPGQGLQFLFEYFSETQRNKGNFPGRFSGRQFSNSRSEMNVSTLELGDSALYLCASSPTGYEQYFGPGTRLTVT.

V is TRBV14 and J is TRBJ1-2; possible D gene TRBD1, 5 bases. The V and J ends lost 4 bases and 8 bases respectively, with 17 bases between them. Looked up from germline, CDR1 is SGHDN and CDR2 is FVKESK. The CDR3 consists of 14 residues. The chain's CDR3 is CASSLHGGADGYTF. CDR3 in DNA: TGTGCCAGCAGCCTCCACGGAGGGGCGGACGGCTACACCTTC.

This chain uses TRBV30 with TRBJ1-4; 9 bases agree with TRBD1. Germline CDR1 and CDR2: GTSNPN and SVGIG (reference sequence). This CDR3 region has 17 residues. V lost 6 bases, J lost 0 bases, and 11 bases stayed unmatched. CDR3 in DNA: TGTGCCTGTCGACAGGGGGGATTTATTGCAACTAATGAAAAACTGTTTTTT. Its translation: CACRQGGFIATNEKLFF.

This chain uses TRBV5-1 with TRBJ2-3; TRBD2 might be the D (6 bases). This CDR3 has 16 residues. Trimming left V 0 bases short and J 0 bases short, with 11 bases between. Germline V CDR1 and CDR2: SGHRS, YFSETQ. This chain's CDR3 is CASSLEGLTSTDTQYF. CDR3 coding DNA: TGCGCCAGCAGCTTGGAGGGACTCACTAGCACAGATACGCAGTATTTT.

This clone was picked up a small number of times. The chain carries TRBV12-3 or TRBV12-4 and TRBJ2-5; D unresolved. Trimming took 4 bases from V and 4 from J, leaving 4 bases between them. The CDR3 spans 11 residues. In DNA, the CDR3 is TGTGCCAGCAGTTATAGAGAGACCCAGTACTTC. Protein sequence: CASSYRETQYF.

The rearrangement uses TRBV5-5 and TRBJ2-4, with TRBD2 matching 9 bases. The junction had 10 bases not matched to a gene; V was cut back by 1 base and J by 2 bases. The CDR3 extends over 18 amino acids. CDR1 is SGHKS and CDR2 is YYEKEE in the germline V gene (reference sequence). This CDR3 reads CASSLSSTLAGTKNIQYF. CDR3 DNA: TGTGCCAGCAGCTTGTCTTCAACTCTAGCGGGGACCAAAAACATTCAGTACTTC.

The CDR3 protein is CASRKLAGGYTDTQYF. DNA for the CDR3: TGTGCCAGCAGGAAACTAGCGGGAGGTTACACAGATACGCAGTATTTT. J is TRBJ2-3 and V is TRBV27; 12 bases are a match to TRBD2. J gave up 2 bases and V 6 bases, and 6 bases lay outside the gene matches. The CDR3 covers 16 residues. In germline, CDR1 is MNHEY, CDR2 SMNVEV (reference sequence).

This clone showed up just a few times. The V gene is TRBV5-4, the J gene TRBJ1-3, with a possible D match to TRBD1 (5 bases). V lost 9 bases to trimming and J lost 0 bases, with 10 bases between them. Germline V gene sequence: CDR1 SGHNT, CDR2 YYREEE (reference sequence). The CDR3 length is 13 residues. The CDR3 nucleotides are TGTGCCACCCGACAGAACTCTGGAAACACCATATATTTT. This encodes CATRQNSGNTIYF.

CDR3 in DNA: TGTGCCAGCAGCTTAGGAGGGATTAGCAATCAGCCCCAGCATTTT. It codes for CASSLGGISNQPQHF. The chain uses TRBV7-2 and TRBJ1-5; D unresolved. Germline lookup yields CDR1 SGHTA and CDR2 FQGNSA. The CDR3 is 15 residues long. The V and J ends lost 1 base and 0 bases respectively, with 7 bases between them.

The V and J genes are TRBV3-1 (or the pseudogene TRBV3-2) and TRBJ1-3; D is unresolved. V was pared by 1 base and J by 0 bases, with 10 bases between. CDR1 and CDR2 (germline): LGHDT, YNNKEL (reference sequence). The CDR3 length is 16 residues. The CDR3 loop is CASSQAITASGNTIYF. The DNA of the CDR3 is TGTGCCAGCAGCCAAGCGATCACAGCCTCTGGAAACACCATATATTTT.

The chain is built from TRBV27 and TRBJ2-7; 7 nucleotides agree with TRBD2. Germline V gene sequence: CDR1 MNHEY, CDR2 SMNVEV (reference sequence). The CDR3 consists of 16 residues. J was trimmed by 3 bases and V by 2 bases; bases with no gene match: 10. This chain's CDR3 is CASSLGPGLIVYEQYF. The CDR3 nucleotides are TGTGCCAGCAGTTTAGGACCGGGACTAATAGTCTACGAGCAGTACTTC.

The CDR3 is CASSYSRDRGNEQFF. Here the CDR3 DNA reads TGTGCCAGCAGTTACTCCAGGGACAGGGGTAATGAGCAGTTCTTC. This rearrangement joins TRBV6-5 to TRBJ2-1, with TRBD1 matching 10 bases. Germline lookup yields CDR1 MNHEY and CDR2 SVGAGI. With V trimmed by 0 bases and J by 7 bases, 3 bases remained unmatched. The CDR3 is 15 residues long.

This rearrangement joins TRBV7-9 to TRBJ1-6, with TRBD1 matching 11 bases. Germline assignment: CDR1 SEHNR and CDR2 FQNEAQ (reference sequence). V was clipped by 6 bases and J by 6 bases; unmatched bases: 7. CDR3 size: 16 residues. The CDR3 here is CASSSGTGGLNSPLHF. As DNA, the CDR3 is TGTGCCAGCAGTTCCGGGACAGGGGGACTTAATTCACCCCTCCACTTT.

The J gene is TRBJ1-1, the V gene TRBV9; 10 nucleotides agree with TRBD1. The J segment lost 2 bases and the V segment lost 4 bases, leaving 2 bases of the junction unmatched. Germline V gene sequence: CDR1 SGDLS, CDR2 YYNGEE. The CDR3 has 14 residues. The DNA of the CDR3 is TGTGCCAGCAGCCGACAGGGGGCTAACACTGAAGCTTTCTTT. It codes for CASSRQGANTEAFF.

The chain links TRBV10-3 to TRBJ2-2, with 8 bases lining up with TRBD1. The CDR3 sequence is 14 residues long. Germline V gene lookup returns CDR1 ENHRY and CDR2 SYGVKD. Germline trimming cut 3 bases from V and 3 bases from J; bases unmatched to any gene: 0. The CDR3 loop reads CAISEQGDTGELFF. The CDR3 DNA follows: TGTGCCATCAGTGAACAGGGGGACACCGGGGAGCTGTTTTTT.

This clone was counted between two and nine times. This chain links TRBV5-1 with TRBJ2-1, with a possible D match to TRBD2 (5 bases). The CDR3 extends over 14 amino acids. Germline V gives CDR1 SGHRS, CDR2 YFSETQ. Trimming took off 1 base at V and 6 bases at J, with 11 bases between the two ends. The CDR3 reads CASSLSVDSNEQFF. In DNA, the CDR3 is TGCGCCAGCAGCTTGTCAGTGGACTCCAATGAGCAGTTCTTC.

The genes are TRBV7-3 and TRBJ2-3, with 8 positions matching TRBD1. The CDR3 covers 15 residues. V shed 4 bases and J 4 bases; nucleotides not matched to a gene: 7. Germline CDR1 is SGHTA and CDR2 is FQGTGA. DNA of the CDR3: TGTGCCAGCAGCTCGACAGGGGTAGGGGCAGATACGCAGTATTTT. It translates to CASSSTGVGADTQYF.

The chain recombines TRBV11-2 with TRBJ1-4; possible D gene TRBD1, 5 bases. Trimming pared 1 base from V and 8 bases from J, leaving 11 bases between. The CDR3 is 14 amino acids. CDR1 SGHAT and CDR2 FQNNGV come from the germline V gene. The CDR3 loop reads CASSLAGRREKLFF. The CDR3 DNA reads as TGTGCCAGCAGCTTAGCAGGGAGGCGCGAAAAACTGTTTTTT.

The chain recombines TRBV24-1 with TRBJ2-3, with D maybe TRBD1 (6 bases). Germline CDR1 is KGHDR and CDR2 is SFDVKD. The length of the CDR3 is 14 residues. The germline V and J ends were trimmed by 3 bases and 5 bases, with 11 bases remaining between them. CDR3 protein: CATSDRTVQDTQYF. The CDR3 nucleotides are TGTGCCACCAGTGATCGGACAGTCCAAGATACGCAGTATTTT.

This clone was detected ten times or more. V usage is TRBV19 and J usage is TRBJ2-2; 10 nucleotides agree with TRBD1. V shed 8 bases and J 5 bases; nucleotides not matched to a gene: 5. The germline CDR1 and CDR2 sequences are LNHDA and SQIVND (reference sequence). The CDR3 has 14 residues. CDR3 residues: CASGQGGRTGELFF. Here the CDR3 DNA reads TGTGCCAGTGGACAGGGGGGCCGGACCGGGGAGCTGTTTTTT.

The DNA for the CDR3 is TGTGCCAGCAGTGAAACCCGGAGCTCCTATAATTCACCCCTCCACTTT. This sequence encodes CASSETRSSYNSPLHF. The V gene is TRBV2, the J gene TRBJ1-6; D gene ambiguous. Trimming left V 2 bases short and J 0 bases short, with 8 bases between. The CDR3 contains 16 residues. CDR1 is SNHLY and CDR2 is FYNNEI in the germline V gene.